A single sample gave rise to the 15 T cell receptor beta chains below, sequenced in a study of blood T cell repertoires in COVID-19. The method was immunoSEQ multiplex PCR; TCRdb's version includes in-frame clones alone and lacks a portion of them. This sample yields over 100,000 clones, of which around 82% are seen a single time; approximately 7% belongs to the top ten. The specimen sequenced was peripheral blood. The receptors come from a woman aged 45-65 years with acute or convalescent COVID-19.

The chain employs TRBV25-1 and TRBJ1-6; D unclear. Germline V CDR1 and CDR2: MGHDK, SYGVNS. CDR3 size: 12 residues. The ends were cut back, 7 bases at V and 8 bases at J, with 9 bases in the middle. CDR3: CASTSSYSPLHF. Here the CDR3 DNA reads TGTGCCAGCACCTCGTCGTATTCACCCCTCCACTTT.

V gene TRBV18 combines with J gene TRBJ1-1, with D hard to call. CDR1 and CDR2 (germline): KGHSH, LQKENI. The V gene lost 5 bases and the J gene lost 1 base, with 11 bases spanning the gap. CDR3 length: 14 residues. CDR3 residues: CASSSLSENTEAFF. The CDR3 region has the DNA TGTGCCAGCTCATCACTTTCAGAGAACACTGAAGCTTTCTTT. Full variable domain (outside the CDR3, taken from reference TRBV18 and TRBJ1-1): NAGVMQNPRHLVRRRGQEARLRCSPMKGHSHVYWYRQLPEEGLKFMVYLQKENIIDESGMPKERFSAEFPKEGPSILRIQQVVRGDSAAYFCASSSLSENTEAFFGQGTRLTVV.

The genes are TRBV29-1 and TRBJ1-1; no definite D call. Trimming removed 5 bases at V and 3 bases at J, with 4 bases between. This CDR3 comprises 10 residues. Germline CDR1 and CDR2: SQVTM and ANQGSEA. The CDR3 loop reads CSVSDTEAFF. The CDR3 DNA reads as TGCAGCGTTTCAGACACTGAAGCTTTCTTT. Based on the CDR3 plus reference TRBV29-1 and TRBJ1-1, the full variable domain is SAVISQKPSRDICQRGTSLTIQCQVDSQVTMMFWYRQQPGQSLTLIATANQGSEATYESGFVIDKFPISRPNLTFSTLTVSNMSPEDSSIYLCSVSDTEAFFGQGTRLTVV.

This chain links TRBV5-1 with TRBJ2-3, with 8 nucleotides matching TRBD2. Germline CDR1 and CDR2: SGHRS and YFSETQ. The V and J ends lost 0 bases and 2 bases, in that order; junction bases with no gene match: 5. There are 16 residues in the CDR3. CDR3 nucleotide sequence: TGCGCCAGCAGCTTGGCCGTACTAGCGGACACAGATACGCAGTATTTT. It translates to CASSLAVLADTDTQYF.

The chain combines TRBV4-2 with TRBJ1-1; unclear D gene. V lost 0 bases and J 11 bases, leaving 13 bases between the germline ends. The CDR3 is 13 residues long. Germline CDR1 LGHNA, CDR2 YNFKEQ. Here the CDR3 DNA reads TGTGCCAGCAGCCAAGATAATGAGGGTAGGGCTTTCTTT. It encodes CASSQDNEGRAFF.

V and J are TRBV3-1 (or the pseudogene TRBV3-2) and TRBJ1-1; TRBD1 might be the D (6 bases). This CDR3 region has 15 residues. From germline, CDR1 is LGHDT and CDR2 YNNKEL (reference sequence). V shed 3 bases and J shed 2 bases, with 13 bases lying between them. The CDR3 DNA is TGTGCCAGCAGCCACGACCGGGACACCAACACTGAAGCTTTCTTT. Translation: CASSHDRDTNTEAFF.

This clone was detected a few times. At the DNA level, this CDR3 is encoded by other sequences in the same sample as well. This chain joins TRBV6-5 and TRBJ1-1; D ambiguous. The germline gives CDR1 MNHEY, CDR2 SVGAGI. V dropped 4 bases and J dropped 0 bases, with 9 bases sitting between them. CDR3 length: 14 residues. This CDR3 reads CASSSRGVNTEAFF. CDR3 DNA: TGTGCCAGCAGTTCACGCGGGGTGAACACTGAAGCTTTCTTT.

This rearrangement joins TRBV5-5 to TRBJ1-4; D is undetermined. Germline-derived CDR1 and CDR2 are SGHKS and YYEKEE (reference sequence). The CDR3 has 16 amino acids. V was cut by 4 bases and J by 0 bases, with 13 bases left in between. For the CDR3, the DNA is TGTGCCAGCAGCCGAGGGCTCCTGGCAACTAATGAAAAACTGTTTTTT. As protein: CASSRGLLATNEKLFF.

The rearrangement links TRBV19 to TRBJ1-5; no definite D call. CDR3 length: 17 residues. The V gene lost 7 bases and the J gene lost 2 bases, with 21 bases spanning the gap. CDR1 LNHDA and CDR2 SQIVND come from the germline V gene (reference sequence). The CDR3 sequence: CASNRGTGSQGNQPQHF. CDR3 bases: TGTGCCAGTAATCGGGGAACGGGGTCCCAAGGCAATCAGCCCCAGCATTTT. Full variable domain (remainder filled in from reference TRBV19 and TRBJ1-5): DGGITQSPKYLFRKEGQNVTLSCEQNLNHDAMYWYRQDPGQGLRLIYYSQIVNDFQKGDIAEGYSVSREKKESFPLTVTSAQKNPTAFYLCASNRGTGSQGNQPQHFGDGTRLSIL.

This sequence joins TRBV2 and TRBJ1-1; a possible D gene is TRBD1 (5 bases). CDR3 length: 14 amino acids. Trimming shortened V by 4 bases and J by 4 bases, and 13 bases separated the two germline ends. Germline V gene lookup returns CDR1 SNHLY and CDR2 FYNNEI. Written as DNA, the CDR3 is TGTGCCAGCAGTGTAGGGGTGGGGGGCACTGAAGCTTTCTTT. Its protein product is CASSVGVGGTEAFF.

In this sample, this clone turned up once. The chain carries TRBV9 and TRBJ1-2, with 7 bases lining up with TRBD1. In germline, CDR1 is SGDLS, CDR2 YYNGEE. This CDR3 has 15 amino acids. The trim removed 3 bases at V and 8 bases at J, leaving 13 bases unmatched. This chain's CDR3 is CASSAWGSGGQGYTF. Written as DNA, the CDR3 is TGTGCCAGCAGCGCATGGGGGTCAGGGGGTCAGGGCTACACCTTC.

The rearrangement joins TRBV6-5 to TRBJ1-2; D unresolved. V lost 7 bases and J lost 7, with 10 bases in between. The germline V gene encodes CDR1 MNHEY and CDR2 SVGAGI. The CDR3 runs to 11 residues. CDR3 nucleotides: TGTGCCAGCATGAGGCAAGGTGGCTACACCTTC. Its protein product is CASMRQGGYTF.

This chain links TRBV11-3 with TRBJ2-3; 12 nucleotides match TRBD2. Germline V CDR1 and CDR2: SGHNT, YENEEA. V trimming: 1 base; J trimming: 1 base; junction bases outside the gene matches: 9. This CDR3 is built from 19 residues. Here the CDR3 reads CASSLARLAGDSGTDTQYF. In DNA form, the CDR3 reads TGTGCCAGCAGCTTAGCGAGACTAGCGGGGGATTCTGGCACAGATACGCAGTATTTT.

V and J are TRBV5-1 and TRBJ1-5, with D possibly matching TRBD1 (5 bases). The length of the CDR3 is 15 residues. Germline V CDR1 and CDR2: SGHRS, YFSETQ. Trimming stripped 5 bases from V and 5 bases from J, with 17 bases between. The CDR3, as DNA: TGCGCCAGCAGTTGGGGGGGAGGAAAGGATCAGCCCCAGCATTTT. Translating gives CASSWGGGKDQPQHF. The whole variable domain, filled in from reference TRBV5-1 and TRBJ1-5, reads KAGVTQTPRYLIKTRGQQVTLSCSPISGHRSVSWYQQTPGQGLQFLFEYFSETQRNKGNFPGRFSGRQFSNSRSEMNVSTLELGDSALYLCASSWGGGKDQPQHFGDGTRLSIL.

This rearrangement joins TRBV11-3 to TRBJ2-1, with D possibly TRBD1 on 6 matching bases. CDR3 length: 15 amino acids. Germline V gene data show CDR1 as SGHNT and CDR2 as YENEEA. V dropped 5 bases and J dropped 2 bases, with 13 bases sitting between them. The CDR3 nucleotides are TGTGCCAGCAGCGCCGGGACACCCACCTACAATGAGCAGTTCTTC. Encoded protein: CASSAGTPTYNEQFF.